This T cell receptor (beta chain) was found in a study of human T cells and chemical hapten exposure. Germline CDR1 reads SGHTA; CDR2 reads FQGNSA. V dropped 4 bases and J dropped 1 base, with 18 bases sitting between them. This CDR3 spans 17 amino acids. Findings and caveats of the study: The number of TCRs above 1 in 1000 frequency did not change after DPC sensitization.

In the case of this clonotype: Its antigen is as yet unknown.

The time point is: pre-sensitization, week 0. The treatment denotes: therapeutic diphenylcyclopropenone sensitization with weekly scalp DPC. Drawing of blood took place ahead of applying each patch test. Unfractionated whole blood served as the source for total RNA extraction. Individual cDNA molecules had unique molecular identifiers attached to them by the library. From the RACE reads, TCRdb called clonotypes with MiXCR, one entry per CDR3 protein. The repertoire consists of 280,000 or so distinct CDR3 sequences, with 7.5% to 9% occurring once and the leading ten covering 1.2%. This chain joins TRBV7-2 and TRBJ2-3; tentatively, D is TRBD2 (6 bases). The TCR was taken from a man between 18 and 29 years old with alopecia areata. Some clones in this sample may be carry-over from other donors' samples. Sequenced material: whole blood, taken in connection with sensitization to the hapten diphenylcyclopropenone (DPC). The CDR3 spells CASSSRNSGPRTDTQYF. The CDR3, as DNA: TGTGCCAGCAGCTCCCGGAACAGCGGGCCCCGCACAGATACGCAGTATTTT.